Following are 13 T cell receptor beta chains from one sample sequenced in a study of CXCR3-negative and CXCR3-positive naive CD8 T cells. General study findings and limits: Relative to CXCR3-negative naive cells, CXCR3-positive naive cells had more hydrophobic TRB CDR3s.

Libraries of TRB cDNA were made by 5' RACE and carried UMIs. TCRdb re-called the 5' RACE reads; one entry per CDR3 protein, DNA not given. The listing contains some 5,000 distinct CDR3 sequences. Their antigens remain unidentified. What was sequenced was naive CXCR3+ CD8+ T cells from blood. The subset here: CD45RO-CCR7+CD27+CD95- naive CD8+ T cells expressing CXCR3 (TNR3+). The source of these receptors is a human donor in good health. Some clones in this sample may be carry-over from other donors' samples.

Measured by frequency, this clonotype is medium-sized (0.01 to 0.1%). The chain combines TRBV12-3 or TRBV12-4 with TRBJ2-1. The CDR3 sequence is 12 residues long. This chain's CDR3 is CASSLSVNEQFF.

This clonotype is medium-sized (0.01 to 0.1%) by frequency. The chain uses TRBV7-2 and TRBJ2-1; the D call of TRBD1 rests on TCRdb alone, since no DNA is present to check it. The germline gives CDR1 SGHTA, CDR2 FQGNSA. The CDR3 consists of 16 residues. The CDR3 sequence: CASSYHRESPYNEQFF.

V usage is TRBV12-3 or TRBV12-4 and J usage is TRBJ2-4; TCRdb proposes TRBD1, but this gene call is untestable without DNA. This CDR3 is built from 15 residues. This CDR3 reads CASSPPNEAKNIQYF.

This clonotype counts as medium-sized by frequency. This chain uses TRBV21-1 with TRBJ2-2; the D gene TCRdb calls, TRBD1, cannot be checked with no DNA. TRBV21-1 represents a pseudogene. This CDR3 has 18 residues. CDR3 sequence: CASRGAGNLPEHPGELFF.

The rearrangement joins TRBV2 to TRBJ2-7. The V gene's germline CDR1 is SNHLY and CDR2 FYNNEI. The CDR3 runs to 12 residues. CDR3 amino acids: CASSEAMDEQYF.

This chain connects TRBV27 to TRBJ2-1; as DNA is missing, the TRBD1 call by TCRdb cannot be tested. CDR1 and CDR2 from the germline V gene are MNHEY and SMNVEV (reference sequence). The CDR3 extends over 15 amino acids. CDR3 amino acids: CASGEAGQGYNEQFF.

According to its frequency, this clonotype is medium-sized (0.01 to 0.1%). This chain joins TRBV29-1 and TRBJ1-1; TCRdb names TRBD1, which stays unverified in the absence of DNA. Germline CDR1 and CDR2: SQVTM and ANQGSEA. This CDR3 region has 13 residues. The CDR3 loop is CTGGGSFGTEAFF.

In terms of frequency, this clonotype is medium-sized. The chain couples TRBV23-1 to TRBJ2-1; checking the TCRdb D call of TRBD1 is not possible without DNA. TRBV23-1 falls under the ORF class, with uncertain function. The CDR3 is made up of 16 amino acids. The CDR3 is CASSPLGDRGNDEQFF.

This chain joins TRBV6-5 and TRBJ1-1. This CDR3 spans 13 amino acids. Germline values: CDR1 MNHEY, CDR2 SVGAGI. The chain's CDR3 is CASSYIPNTEAFF.

This chain joins TRBV6-6 and TRBJ2-7. Germline V gene lookup returns CDR1 MNHNY and CDR2 SVGAGI (reference sequence). The CDR3 totals 13 residues. This chain's CDR3 is CASSYSNLYEQYF.

The chain recombines TRBV10-3 with TRBJ1-1. Germline-derived CDR1 and CDR2 are ENHRY and SYGVKD. The CDR3 spans 16 residues. The CDR3 is CAISEPSQRGNTEAFF.

V is TRBV29-1 and J is TRBJ1-2; TCRdb selects TRBD1, and the lack of DNA leaves this call unchecked. Germline CDR1 reads SQVTM; CDR2 reads ANQGSEA. The CDR3 totals 12 residues. The CDR3 sequence is CSVEIQGLGYTF.

J is TRBJ1-2 and V is TRBV29-1; TCRdb calls TRBD1, which cannot be checked without DNA. Germline values: CDR1 SQVTM, CDR2 ANQGSEA. This CDR3 is built from 14 residues. The CDR3 loop reads CSVEDEAGSYGYTF.